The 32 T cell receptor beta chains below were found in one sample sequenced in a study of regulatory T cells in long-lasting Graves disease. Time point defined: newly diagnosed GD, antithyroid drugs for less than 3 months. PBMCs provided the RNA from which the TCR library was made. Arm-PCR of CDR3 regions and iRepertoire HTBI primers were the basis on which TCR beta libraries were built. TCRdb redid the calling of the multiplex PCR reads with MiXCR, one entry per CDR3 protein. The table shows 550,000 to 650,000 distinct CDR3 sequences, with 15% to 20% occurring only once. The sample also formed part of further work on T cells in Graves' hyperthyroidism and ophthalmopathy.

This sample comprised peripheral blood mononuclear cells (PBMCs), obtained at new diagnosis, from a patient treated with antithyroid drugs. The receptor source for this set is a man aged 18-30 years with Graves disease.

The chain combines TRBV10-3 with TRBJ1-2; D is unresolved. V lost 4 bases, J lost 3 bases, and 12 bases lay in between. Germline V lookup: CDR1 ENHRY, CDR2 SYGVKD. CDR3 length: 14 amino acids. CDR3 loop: CAISVGRGYYGYTF. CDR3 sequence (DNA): TGTGCCATCAGTGTAGGCAGAGGATACTATGGCTACACCTTC.

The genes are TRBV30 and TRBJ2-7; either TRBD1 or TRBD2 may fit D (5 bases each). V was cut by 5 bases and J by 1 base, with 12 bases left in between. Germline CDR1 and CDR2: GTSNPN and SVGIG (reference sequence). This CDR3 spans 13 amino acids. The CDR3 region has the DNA TGTGCCTGGGGACGGGACGGTTCCTACGAGCAGTACTTC. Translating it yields CAWGRDGSYEQYF.

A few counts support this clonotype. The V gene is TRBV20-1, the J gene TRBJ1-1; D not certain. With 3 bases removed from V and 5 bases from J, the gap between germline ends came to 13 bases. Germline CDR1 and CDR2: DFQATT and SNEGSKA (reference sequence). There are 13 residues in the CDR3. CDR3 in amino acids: CSARGRVGTEAFF. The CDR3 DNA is TGCAGTGCTAGGGGGAGGGTAGGGACTGAAGCTTTCTTT.

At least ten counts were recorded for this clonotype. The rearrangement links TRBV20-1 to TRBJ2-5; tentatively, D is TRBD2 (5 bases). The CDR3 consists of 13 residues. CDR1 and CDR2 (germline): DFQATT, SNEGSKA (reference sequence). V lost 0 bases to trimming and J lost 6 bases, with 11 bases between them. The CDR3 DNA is TGCAGTGCTAGAGAGGCTAGCCTGAAGACCCAGTACTTC. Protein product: CSAREASLKTQYF.

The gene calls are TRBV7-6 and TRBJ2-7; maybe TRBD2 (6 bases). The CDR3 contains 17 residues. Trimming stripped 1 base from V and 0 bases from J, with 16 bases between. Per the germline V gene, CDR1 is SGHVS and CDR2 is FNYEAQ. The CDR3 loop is CASSLESAGRGSYEQYF. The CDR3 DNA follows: TGTGCCAGCAGCTTAGAGAGTGCGGGACGGGGCTCCTACGAGCAGTACTTC.

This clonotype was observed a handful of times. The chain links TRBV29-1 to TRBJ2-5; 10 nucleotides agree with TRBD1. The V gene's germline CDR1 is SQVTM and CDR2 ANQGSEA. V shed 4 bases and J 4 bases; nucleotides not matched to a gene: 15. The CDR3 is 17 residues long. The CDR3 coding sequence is TGCAGCGTTGGGAGGGGGACAGGGGCTACGTTTACAGAGACCCAGTACTTC. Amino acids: CSVGRGTGATFTETQYF.

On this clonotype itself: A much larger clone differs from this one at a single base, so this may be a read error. The CDR3 region is CASSYPGPAGGGIQYF. The CDR3, as DNA: TGTGCCAGCAGTTACCCGGGACCAGCGGGCGGTGGCATTCAGTACTTC. The rearrangement uses TRBV10-2 and TRBJ2-4; D might be TRBD2 (6 bases). Germline values: CDR1 WSHSY, CDR2 SAAADI. The CDR3 has 16 amino acids.

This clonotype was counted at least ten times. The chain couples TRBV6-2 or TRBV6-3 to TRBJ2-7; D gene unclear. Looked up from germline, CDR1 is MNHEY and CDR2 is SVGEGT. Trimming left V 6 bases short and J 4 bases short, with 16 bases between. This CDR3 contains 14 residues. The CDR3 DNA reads TGTGCCAGCAGCTCCCCCACAGCTAGGTACGAGCAGTACTTC. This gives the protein CASSSPTARYEQYF.

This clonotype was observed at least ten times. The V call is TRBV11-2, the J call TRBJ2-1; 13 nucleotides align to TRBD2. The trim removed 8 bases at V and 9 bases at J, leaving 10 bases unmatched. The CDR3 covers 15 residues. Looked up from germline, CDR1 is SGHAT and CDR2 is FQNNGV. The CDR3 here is CASASGLAGVIEQFF. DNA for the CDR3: TGTGCCAGCGCCAGCGGACTAGCGGGAGTCATTGAGCAGTTCTTC.

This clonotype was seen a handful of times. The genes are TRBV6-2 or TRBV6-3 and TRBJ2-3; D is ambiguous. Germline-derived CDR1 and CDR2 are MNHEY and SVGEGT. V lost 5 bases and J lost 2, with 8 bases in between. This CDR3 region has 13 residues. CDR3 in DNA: TGTGCCAGCAGTGAAATGTACACAGATACGCAGTATTTT. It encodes CASSEMYTDTQYF.

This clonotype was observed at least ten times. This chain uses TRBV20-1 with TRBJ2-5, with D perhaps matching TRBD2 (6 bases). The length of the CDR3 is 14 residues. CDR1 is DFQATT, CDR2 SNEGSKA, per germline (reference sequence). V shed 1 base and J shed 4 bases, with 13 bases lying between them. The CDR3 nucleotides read TGCAGTGCTAGAGTGCGCGGGACTGCAGAGACCCAGTACTTC. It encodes CSARVRGTAETQYF.

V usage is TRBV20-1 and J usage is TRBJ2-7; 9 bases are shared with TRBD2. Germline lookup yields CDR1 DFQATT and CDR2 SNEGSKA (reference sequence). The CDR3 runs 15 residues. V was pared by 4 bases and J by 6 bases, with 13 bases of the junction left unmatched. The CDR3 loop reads CSATDSGSPNSEQYF. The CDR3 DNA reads TGCAGTGCTACCGATAGCGGGAGCCCCAACTCCGAGCAGTACTTC.

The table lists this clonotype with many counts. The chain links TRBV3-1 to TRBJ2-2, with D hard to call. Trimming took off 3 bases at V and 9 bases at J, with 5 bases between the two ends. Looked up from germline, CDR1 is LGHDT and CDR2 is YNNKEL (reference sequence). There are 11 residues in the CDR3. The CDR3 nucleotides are TGTGCCAGCAGCCAGGCCCGGGAGCTGTTTTTT. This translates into CASSQARELFF.

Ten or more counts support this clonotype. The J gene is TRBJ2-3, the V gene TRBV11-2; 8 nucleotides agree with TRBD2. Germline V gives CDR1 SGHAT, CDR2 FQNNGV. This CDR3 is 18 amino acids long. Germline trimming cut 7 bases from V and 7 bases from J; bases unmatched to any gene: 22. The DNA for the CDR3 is TGTGCCAGCATCGGACTCAGCGGGACTAGACTAAGCATGTATACGCAGTATTTT. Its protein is CASIGLSGTRLSMYTQYF.

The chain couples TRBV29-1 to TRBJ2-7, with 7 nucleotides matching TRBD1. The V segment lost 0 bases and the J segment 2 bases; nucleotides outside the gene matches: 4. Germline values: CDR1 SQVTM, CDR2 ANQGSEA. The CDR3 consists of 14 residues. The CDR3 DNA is TGCAGCGTTGAAGACCGACAGGGTACCTACGAGCAGTACTTC. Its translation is CSVEDRQGTYEQYF.

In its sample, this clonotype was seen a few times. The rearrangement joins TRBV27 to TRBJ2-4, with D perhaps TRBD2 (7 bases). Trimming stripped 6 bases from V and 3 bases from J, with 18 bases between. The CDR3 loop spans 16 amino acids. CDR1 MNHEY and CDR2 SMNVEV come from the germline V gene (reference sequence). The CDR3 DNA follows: TGTGCCAGCAGCCCCGAGGGGGGCGGGGGCAAAAACATTCAGTACTTC. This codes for CASSPEGGGGKNIQYF.

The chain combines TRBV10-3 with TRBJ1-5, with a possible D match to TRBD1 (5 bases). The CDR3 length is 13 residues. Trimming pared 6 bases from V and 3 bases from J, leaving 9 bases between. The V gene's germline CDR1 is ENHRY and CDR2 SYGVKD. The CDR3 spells CAIRQGVNQPQHF. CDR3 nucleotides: TGTGCCATCAGGCAGGGAGTCAATCAGCCCCAGCATTTT.

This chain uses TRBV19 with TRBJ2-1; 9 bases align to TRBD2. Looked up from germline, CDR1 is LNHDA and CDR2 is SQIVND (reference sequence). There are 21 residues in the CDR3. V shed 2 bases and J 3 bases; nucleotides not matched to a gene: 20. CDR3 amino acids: CASSIRMNHLRGGRGYNEQFF. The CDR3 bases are TGTGCCAGTAGTATAAGGATGAACCATCTGAGAGGCGGGAGGGGCTACAATGAGCAGTTCTTC.

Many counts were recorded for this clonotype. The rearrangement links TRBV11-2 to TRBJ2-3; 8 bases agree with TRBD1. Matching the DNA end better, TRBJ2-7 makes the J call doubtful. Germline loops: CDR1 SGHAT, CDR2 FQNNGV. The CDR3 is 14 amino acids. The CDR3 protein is CASSPGQGRNEQYF. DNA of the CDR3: TGTGCCAGCAGCCCCGGACAGGGACGCAACGAGCAGTACTTC.

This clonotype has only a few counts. The CDR3 nucleotides are TGTGCCAGCAGCTTAGGTGGGACTAGACGGGACTCGGCCTACTATGGCTACACCTTC. Protein: CASSLGGTRRDSAYYGYTF. The J gene is TRBJ1-2, the V gene TRBV7-6; a weak D match, TRBD1 (5 bases). This CDR3 comprises 19 residues. Germline CDR1 is SGHVS and CDR2 is FNYEAQ. V was trimmed by 1 base and J by 3 bases, leaving 24 bases between them.

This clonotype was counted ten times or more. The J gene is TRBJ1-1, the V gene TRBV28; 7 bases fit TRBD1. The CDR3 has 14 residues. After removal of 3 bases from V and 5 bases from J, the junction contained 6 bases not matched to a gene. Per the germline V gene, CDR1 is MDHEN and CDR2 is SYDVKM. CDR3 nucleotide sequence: TGTGCCAGCAGTTTGTTCCAGGGGGGAACTGAAGCTTTCTTT. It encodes CASSLFQGGTEAFF.

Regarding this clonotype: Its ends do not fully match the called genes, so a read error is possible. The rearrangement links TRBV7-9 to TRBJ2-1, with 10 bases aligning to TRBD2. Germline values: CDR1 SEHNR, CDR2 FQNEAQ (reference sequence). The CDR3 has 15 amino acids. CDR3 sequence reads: CASSPAGGPYNEQLF. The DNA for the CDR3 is TGTGCCAGCAGCCCAGCGGGAGGGCCCTACAATGAGCAGCTCTTC.

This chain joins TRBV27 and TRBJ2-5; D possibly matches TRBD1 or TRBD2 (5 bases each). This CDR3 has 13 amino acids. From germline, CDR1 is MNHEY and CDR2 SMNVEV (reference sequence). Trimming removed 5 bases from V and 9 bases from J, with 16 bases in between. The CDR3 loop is CASSPRGSAAQYF. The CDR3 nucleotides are TGTGCCAGCAGTCCCCGGGGCTCTGCGGCCCAGTACTTC.

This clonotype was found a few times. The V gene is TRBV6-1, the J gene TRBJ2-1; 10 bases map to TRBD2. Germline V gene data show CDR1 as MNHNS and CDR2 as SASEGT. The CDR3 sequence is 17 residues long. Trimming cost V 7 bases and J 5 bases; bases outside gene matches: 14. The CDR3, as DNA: TGTGCCAGCACCTCACCCTTGAGCGGGAGGGAGGACAATGAGCAGTTCTTC. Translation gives CASTSPLSGREDNEQFF.

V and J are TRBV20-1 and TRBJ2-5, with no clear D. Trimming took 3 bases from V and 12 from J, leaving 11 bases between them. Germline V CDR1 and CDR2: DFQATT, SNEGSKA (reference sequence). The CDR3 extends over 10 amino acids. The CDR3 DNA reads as TGCAGTGCTAGGTTCGGCGCCGAGTACTTC. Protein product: CSARFGAEYF.

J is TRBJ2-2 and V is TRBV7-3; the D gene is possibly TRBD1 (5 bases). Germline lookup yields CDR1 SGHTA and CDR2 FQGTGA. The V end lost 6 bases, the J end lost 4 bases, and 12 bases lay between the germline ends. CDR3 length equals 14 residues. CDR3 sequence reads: CASSQTASTGELFF. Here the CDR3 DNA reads TGTGCCAGCAGTCAGACAGCTTCCACCGGGGAGCTGTTTTTT.

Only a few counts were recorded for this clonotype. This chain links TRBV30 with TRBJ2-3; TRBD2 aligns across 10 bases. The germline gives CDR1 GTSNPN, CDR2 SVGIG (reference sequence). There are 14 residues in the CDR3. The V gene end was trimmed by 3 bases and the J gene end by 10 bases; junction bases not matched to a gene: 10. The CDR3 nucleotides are TGTGCCTGGAGAGAAGCGGGAGGGCTGATGGCGCAGTATTTT. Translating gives CAWREAGGLMAQYF.

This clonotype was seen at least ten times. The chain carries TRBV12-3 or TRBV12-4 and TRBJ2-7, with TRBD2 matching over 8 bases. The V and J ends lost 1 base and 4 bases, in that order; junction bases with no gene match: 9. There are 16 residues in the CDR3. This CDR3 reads CASSLVGRASEYEQYF. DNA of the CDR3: TGTGCCAGCAGTTTAGTCGGGAGGGCTTCCGAATACGAGCAGTACTTC.

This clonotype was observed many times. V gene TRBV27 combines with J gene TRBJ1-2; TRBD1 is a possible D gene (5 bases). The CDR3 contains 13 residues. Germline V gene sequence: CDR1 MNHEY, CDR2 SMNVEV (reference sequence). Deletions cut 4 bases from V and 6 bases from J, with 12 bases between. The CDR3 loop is CASSSPWGDGYTF. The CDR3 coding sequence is TGTGCCAGCAGTTCCCCTTGGGGCGATGGCTACACCTTC.

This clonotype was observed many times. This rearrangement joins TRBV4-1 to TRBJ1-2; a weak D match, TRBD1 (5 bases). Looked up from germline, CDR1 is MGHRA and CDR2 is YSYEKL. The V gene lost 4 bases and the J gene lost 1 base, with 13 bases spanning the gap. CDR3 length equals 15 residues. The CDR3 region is CASSPPTGGNYGYTF. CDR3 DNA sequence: TGCGCCAGCAGCCCGCCGACCGGGGGTAACTATGGCTACACCTTC.

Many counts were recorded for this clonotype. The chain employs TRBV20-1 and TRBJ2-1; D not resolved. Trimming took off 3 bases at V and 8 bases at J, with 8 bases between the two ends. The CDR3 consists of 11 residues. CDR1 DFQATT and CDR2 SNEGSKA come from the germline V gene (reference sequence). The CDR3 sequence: CSASYGHEQFF. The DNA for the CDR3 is TGCAGTGCTAGTTATGGCCATGAGCAGTTCTTC.

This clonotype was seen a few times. The CDR3 region has the DNA TGCAGCGTTGGAGGTGTGGGGGGTCCGACCTACGAGCAGTACTTC. Residues: CSVGGVGGPTYEQYF. This chain links TRBV29-1 with TRBJ2-7; D is possibly TRBD2 (6 bases). Trimming stripped 4 bases from V and 2 bases from J, with 18 bases between. The germline CDR1 and CDR2 sequences are SQVTM and ANQGSEA. The CDR3 sequence is 15 residues long.